The clone carrying this TCR beta chain showed up many times. What it binds is unknown. Quantitative molecular-barcoded 5'-RACE generated the TCR beta libraries. TCRdb used MiXCR to reprocess the 5' RACE reads, holding one entry per CDR3 protein. The sample holds approximately 24,000 distinct CDR3 sequences, around 13% seen once. This specimen belongs to a study of CD8 T cells in ankylosing spondylitis. Study-wide results and limits: Characteristic of ankylosing spondylitis blood, it appeared, was a TCR beta motif comprising roughly 8 highly homologous variants. In the blood and synovial fluid of reactive arthritis, some motif variants had been previously reported. Clones linked to disease were reported to show significant enrichment in matched ankylosing spondylitis synovial fluid.

This CDR3 comprises 14 residues. The V gene end was trimmed by 6 bases and the J gene end by 1 base; junction bases not matched to a gene: 4. Germline V gene lookup returns CDR1 MNHNY and CDR2 SVGAGI (reference sequence). This sequence joins TRBV6-6 and TRBJ2-7; 9 bases are a match to TRBD1. The source of this sequence is a male donor with ankylosing spondylitis or in good health (not recorded which). The sequenced sample was blood. CDR3 residues: CASSGGTGSYEQYV. The CDR3 region has the DNA TGTGCCAGCAGCGGAGGGACAGGGTCCTACGAGCAGTACGTC.